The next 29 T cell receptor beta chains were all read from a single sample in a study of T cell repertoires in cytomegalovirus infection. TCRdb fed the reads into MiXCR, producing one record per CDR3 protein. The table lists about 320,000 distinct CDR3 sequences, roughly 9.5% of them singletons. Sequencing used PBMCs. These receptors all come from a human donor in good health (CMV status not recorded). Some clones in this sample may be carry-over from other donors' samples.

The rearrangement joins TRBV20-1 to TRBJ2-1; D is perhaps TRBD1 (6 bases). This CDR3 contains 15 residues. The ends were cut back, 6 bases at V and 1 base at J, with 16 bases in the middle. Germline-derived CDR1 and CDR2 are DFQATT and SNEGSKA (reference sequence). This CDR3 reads CSARRGSSSYNEQFF. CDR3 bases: TGCAGTGCCCGCAGGGGCAGCTCTTCCTACAATGAGCAGTTCTTC.

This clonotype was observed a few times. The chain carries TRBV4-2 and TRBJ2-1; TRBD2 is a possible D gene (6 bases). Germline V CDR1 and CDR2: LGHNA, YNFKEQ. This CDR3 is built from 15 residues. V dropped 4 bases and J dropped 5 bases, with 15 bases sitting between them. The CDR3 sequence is CASSRGEMTNNEQFF. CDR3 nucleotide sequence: TGTGCCAGCAGCCGGGGGGAAATGACTAACAATGAGCAGTTCTTC.

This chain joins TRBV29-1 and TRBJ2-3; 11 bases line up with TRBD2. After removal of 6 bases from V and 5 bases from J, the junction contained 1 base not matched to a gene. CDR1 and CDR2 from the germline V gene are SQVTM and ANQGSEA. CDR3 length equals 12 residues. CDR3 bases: TGCAGCGTGGGACTAGCGGAAGATACGCAGTATTTT. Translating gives CSVGLAEDTQYF.

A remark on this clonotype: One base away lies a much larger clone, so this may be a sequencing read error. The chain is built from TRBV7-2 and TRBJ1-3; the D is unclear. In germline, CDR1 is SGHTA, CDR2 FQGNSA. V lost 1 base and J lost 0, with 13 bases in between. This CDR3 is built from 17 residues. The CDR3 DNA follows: TGTGCCAGCAGCTTAGTGTCGGCGAGCGCCTCTGGAAACACCATATATTTT. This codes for CASSLVSASASGNTIYF.

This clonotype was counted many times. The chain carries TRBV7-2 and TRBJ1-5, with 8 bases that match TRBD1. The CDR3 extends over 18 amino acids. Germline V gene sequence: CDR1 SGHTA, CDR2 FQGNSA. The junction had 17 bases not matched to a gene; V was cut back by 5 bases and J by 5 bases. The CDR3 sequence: CASSPPGQGGGFYQPQHF. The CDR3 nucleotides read TGTGCCAGCAGCCCCCCCGGACAGGGCGGAGGGTTCTATCAGCCCCAGCATTTT.

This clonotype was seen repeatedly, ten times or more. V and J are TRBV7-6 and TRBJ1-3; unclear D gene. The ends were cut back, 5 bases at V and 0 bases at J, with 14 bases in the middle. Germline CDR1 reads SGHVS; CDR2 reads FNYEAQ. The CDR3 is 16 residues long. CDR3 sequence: CASSNGLAYSGNTIYF. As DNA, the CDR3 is TGTGCCAGCAGCAACGGACTAGCGTACTCTGGAAACACCATATATTTT.

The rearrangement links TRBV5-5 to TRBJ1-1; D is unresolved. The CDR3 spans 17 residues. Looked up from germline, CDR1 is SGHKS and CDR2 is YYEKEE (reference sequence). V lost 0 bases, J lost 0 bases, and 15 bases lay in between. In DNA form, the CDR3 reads TGTGCCAGCAGCTTGGACAGCCGTATACTCATGAACACTGAAGCTTTCTTT. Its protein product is CASSLDSRILMNTEAFF.

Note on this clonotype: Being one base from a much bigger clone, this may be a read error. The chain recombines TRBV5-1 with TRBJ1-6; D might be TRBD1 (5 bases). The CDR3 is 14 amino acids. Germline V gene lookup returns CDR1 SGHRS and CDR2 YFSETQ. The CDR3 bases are TGCACCAGCAGCCCTGACAGCAGTAATTCACCCCTCCACTTT. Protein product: CTSSPDSSNSPLHF.

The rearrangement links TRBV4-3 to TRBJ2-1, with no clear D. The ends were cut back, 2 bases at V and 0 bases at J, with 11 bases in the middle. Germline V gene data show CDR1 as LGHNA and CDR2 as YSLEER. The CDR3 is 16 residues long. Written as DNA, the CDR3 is TGCGCCAGCAGCCAATGGTCGGCAGGCTCCTACAATGAGCAGTTCTTC. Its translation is CASSQWSAGSYNEQFF.

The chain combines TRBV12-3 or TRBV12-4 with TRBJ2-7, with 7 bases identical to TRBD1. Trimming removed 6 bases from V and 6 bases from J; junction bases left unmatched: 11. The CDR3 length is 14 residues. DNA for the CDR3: TGTGCCAGCAGCCCCCGACAGGGAGTGAGCGAGCAGTACTTC. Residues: CASSPRQGVSEQYF.

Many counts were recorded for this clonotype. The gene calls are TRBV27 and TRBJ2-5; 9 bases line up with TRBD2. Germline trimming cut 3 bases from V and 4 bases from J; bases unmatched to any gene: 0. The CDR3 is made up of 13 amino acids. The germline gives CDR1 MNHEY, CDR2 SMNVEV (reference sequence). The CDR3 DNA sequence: TGTGCCAGCAGTTTGCGGGAGGGAGAGACCCAGTACTTC. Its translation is CASSLREGETQYF.

The CDR3 reads CATSPSWNSNQPQHF. The CDR3 bases are TGTGCCACCAGCCCGAGTTGGAATAGCAATCAGCCCCAGCATTTT. The V call is TRBV15, the J call TRBJ1-5; D remains ambiguous. With 5 bases removed from V and 0 bases from J, the gap between germline ends came to 11 bases. The CDR3 totals 15 residues. Germline CDR1 reads LNHNV; CDR2 reads YYDKDF (reference sequence).

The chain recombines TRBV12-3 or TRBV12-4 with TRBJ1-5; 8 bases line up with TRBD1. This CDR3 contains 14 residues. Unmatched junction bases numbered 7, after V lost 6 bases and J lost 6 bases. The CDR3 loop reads CASSSTGGSQPQHF. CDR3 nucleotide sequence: TGTGCCAGCAGCTCAACAGGGGGTAGTCAGCCCCAGCATTTT.

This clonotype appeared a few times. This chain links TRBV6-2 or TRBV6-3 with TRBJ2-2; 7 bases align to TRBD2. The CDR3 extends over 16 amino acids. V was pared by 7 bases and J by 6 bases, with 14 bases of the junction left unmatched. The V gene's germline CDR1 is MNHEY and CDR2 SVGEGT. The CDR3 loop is CASTQGGGSRSGELFF. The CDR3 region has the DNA TGTGCCAGCACCCAAGGAGGCGGGAGTAGATCCGGGGAGCTGTTTTTT.

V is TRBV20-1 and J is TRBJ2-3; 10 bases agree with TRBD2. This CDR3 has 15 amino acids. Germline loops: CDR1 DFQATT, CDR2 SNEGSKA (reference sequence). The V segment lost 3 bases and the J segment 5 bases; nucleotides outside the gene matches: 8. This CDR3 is CSASPPRLAGDTQYF. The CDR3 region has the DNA TGCAGTGCTAGCCCCCCCAGACTAGCGGGAGATACGCAGTATTTT.

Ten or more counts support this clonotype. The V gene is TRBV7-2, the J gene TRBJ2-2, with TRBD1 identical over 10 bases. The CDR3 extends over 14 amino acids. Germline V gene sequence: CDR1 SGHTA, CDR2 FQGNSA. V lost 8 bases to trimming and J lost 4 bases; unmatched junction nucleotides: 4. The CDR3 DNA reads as TGTGCCAGCGGGGACAGGGGCGGCACCGGGGAGCTGTTTTTT. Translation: CASGDRGGTGELFF.

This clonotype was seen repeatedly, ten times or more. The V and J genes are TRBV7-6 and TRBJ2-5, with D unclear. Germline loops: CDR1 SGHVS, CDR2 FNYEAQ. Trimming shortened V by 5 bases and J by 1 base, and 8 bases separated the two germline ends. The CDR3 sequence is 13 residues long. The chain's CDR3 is CASSPDPQETQYF. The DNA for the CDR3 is TGTGCCAGCAGCCCGGACCCCCAAGAGACCCAGTACTTC.

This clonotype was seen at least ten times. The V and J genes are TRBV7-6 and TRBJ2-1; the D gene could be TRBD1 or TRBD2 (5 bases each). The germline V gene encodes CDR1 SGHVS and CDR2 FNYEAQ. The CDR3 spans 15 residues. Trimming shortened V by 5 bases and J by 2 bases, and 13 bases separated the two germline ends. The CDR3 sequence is CASSRPGPAYNEQFF. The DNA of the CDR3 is TGTGCCAGCAGCCGGCCGGGGCCAGCCTACAATGAGCAGTTCTTC.

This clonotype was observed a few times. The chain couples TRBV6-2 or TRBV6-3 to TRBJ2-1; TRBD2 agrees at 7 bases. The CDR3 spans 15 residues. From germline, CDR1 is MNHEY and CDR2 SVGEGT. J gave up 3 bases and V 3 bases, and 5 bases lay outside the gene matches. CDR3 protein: CASSYGRGIYNEQFF. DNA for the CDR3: TGTGCCAGCAGTTATGGGCGGGGGATCTACAATGAGCAGTTCTTC.

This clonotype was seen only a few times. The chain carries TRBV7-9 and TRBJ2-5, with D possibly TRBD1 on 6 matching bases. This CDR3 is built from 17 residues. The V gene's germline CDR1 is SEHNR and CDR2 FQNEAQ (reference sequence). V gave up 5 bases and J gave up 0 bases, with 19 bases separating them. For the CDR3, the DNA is TGTGCCAGCAGCCCCCCCGCCGGGACACCGTACCAAGAGACCCAGTACTTC. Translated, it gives CASSPPAGTPYQETQYF. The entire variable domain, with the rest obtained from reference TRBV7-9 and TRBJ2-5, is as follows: DTGVSQNPRHKITKRGQNVTFRCDPISEHNRLYWYRQTLGQGPEFLTYFQNEAQLEKSRLLSDRFSAERPKGSFSTLEIQRTEQGDSAMYLCASSPPAGTPYQETQYFGPGTRLLVL.

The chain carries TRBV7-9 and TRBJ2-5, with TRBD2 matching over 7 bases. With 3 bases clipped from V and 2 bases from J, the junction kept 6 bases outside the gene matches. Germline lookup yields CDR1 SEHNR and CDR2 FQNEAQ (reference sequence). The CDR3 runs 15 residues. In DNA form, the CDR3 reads TGTGCCAGCAGCTTCCGGAGCGGGACTCAAGAGACCCAGTACTTC. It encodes CASSFRSGTQETQYF.

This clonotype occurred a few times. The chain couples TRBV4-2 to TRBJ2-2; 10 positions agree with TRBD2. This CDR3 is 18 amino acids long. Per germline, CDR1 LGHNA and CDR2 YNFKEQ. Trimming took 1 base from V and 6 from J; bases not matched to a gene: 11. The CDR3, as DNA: TGTGCCAGCAGCCAAGCCAGCGGGAGGGCCGATCGATCCGGGGAGCTGTTTTTT. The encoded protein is CASSQASGRADRSGELFF.

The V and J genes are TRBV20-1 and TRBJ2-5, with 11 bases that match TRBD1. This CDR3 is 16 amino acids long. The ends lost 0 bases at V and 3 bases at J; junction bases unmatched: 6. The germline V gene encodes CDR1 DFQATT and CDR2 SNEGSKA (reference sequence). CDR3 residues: CSARDPGDRGKETQYF. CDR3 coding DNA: TGCAGTGCTAGAGATCCTGGGGACAGGGGGAAAGAGACCCAGTACTTC.

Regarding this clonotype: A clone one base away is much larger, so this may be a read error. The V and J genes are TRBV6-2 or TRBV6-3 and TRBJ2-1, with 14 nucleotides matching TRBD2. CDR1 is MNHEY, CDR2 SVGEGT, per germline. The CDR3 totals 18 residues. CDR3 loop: CASSFSRRLAGGYNEQCF. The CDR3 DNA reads TGTGCCAGCAGTTTCTCCCGGCGACTAGCGGGAGGGTACAATGAGCAGTGCTTC.

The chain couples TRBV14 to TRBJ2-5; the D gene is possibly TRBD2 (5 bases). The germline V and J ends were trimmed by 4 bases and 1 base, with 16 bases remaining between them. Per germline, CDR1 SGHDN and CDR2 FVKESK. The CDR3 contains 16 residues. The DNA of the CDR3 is TGTGCCAGCAGCCGCGGGCTCCTAATCCCCCAAGAGACCCAGTACTTC. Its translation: CASSRGLLIPQETQYF. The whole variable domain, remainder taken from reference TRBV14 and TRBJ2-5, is EAGVTQFPSHSVIEKGQTVTLRCDPISGHDNLYWYRRVMGKEIKFLLHFVKESKQDESGMPNNRFLAERTGGTYSTLKVQPAELEDSGVYFCASSRGLLIPQETQYFGPGTRLLVL.

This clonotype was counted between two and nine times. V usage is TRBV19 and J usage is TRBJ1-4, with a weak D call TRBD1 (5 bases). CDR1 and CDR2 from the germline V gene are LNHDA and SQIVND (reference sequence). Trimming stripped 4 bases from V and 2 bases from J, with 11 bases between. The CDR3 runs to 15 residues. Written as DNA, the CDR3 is TGTGCCAGTAGTAGGCGCAGGGTCACTAATGAAAAACTGTTTTTT. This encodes CASSRRRVTNEKLFF.

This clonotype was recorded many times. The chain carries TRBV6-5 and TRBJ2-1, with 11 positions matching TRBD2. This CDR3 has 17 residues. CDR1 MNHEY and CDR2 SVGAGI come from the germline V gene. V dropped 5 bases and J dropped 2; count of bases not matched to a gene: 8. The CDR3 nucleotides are TGTGCCAGCAGTCTCCGAGGTAGCGGGGGGGCCTACAATGAGCAGTTCTTC. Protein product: CASSLRGSGGAYNEQFF.

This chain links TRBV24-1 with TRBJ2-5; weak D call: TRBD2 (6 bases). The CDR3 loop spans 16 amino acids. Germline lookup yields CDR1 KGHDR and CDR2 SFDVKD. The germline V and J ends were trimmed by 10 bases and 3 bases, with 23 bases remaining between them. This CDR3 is CATKLRRVIGKETQYF. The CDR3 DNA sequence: TGTGCCACTAAGCTCCGGAGGGTTATAGGAAAAGAGACCCAGTACTTC.

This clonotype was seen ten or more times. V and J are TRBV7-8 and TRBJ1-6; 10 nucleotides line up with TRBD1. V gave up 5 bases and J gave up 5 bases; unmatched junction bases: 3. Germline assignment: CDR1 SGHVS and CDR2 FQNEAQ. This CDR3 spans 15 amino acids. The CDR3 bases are TGTGCCAGCAGCACCGGACAGGGGGATAATTCACCCCTCCACTTT. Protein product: CASSTGQGDNSPLHF.